One and the same sample provided the 8 T cell receptor beta chains below, sequenced in a study of cytomegalovirus exposure and HLA in healthy donors. PCR used 60 Vbeta primers and 13 Jbeta primers. Produced via immunoSEQ multiplex PCR; TCRdb's table is partial and in-frame only. In the table there are 150,000 or so clones, about four fifths of which are singletons. The sequenced sample consisted of PBMCs. These receptors were collected from a man between 18 and 29 years old in good health and CMV-seropositive.

This chain links TRBV9 with TRBJ2-7; D not resolved. From germline, CDR1 is SGDLS and CDR2 YYNGEE. Trimming stripped 1 base from V and 3 bases from J, with 8 bases between. The CDR3 has 13 residues. CDR3 DNA: TGTGCCAGCAGCGTACATACCTACTACGAGCAGTACTTC. This translates into CASSVHTYYEQYF.

The rearrangement uses TRBV18 and TRBJ1-4, with 9 bases matching TRBD1. The junction had 11 bases not matched to a gene; V was cut back by 5 bases and J by 10 bases. CDR3 size: 15 residues. Germline CDR1 and CDR2: KGHSH and LQKENI. For the CDR3, the DNA is TGTGCCAGCTCATCCGGGACAGGGAGATTTGGAAAACTGTTTTTT. Residues: CASSSGTGRFGKLFF.

This sequence joins TRBV28 and TRBJ1-4; 7 bases fit TRBD1. Germline CDR1 MDHEN, CDR2 SYDVKM. After removal of 4 bases from V and 6 bases from J, the junction contained 5 bases not matched to a gene. The CDR3 spans 14 residues. This chain's CDR3 is CASSWSTGDEKLFF. In DNA, the CDR3 is TGTGCCAGCAGTTGGTCCACAGGGGATGAAAAACTGTTTTTT.

This chain connects TRBV2 to TRBJ2-7; the D is unclear. V lost 5 bases and J lost 3, with 17 bases in between. This CDR3 region has 15 residues. Germline V gene lookup returns CDR1 SNHLY and CDR2 FYNNEI. The DNA of the CDR3 is TGTGCCAGCAGTCCCGACAACCTAAGAGACTACGAGCAGTACTTC. It codes for CASSPDNLRDYEQYF.

V is TRBV6-6 and J is TRBJ2-3, with 7 bases lining up with TRBD2. Germline V gives CDR1 MNHNY, CDR2 SVGAGI (reference sequence). The CDR3 is 14 residues long. V lost 8 bases and J lost 1; bases outside the gene matches: 6. The CDR3 loop is CASLASGRTDTQYF. CDR3 sequence (DNA): TGTGCCAGCCTCGCTAGCGGACGCACAGATACGCAGTATTTT.

This sequence joins TRBV5-1 and TRBJ2-3; D might be TRBD1 (7 bases). V lost 4 bases to trimming and J lost 1 base, with 16 bases between them. There are 16 residues in the CDR3. Germline assignment: CDR1 SGHRS and CDR2 YFSETQ. The CDR3 nucleotides read TGCGCCAGCAGCGAGGGGGCGGGGAAGGGCACAGATACGCAGTATTTT. Its translation: CASSEGAGKGTDTQYF.

This sequence joins TRBV6-5 and TRBJ1-5; unclear D gene. CDR1 and CDR2 from the germline V gene are MNHEY and SVGAGI. V was cut by 0 bases and J by 3 bases, with 9 bases left in between. CDR3 size: 15 residues. The CDR3: CASSYSGRNNQPQHF. The CDR3 coding sequence is TGTGCCAGCAGTTACTCGGGGAGGAACAATCAGCCCCAGCATTTT.

The chain is built from TRBV25-1 and TRBJ1-2; 9 bases are shared with TRBD1. This CDR3 spans 14 amino acids. The trim removed 3 bases at V and 4 bases at J, leaving 3 bases unmatched. Germline-derived CDR1 and CDR2 are MGHDK and SYGVNS. CDR3 sequence: CASSEGQGPYGYTF. The CDR3 region has the DNA TGTGCCAGCAGTGAGGGACAGGGACCCTATGGCTACACCTTC.